One and the same sample provided the 4 T cell receptor beta chains below, sequenced in a study of response to subunit inactivated influenza vaccine. MiXCR was run by TCRdb on the RT-PCR reads, yielding one entry per CDR3 protein. The table shows roughly 700,000 distinct CDR3 sequences, with around 14% occurring only once. Sequencing was performed on PBMCs from blood, taken 11 to 12 days after vaccination. The receptors were gathered from a man aged 50-59 years who received an inactivated influenza vaccine.

This clonotype was seen ten or more times. This chain links TRBV3-1 with TRBJ2-1; D possibly uses TRBD1 or TRBD2 (6 bases each). There are 14 residues in the CDR3. CDR1 and CDR2 (germline): LGHDT, YNNKEL (reference sequence). Trimming took 4 bases from V and 3 from J, leaving 10 bases between them. The CDR3 region has the DNA TGTGCCAGCAGCCGAAAGGGGGGCTACAATGAGCAGTTCTTC. This codes for CASSRKGGYNEQFF.

V usage is TRBV7-8 and J usage is TRBJ2-5, with D perhaps matching TRBD1 (6 bases). Trimming removed 5 bases from V and 6 bases from J, with 28 bases in between. Per germline, CDR1 SGHVS and CDR2 FQNEAQ. This CDR3 contains 18 residues. The CDR3 here is CASSADRFWQLRSKTQYF. The DNA for the CDR3 is TGTGCCAGCAGCGCCGACAGGTTCTGGCAGTTGAGGTCAAAGACCCAGTACTTC.

This clonotype was counted a few times. The V gene is TRBV20-1, the J gene TRBJ2-7; possibly TRBD1 or TRBD2 for D (5 bases each). Germline V gene lookup returns CDR1 DFQATT and CDR2 SNEGSKA (reference sequence). The CDR3 is 12 amino acids. Trimming shortened V by 3 bases and J by 4 bases, and 10 bases separated the two germline ends. The CDR3 sequence: CSASVGTYEQYF. The DNA for the CDR3 is TGCAGTGCTAGTGTAGGGACGTACGAGCAGTACTTC.

In this sample, this clonotype turned up many times. This chain joins TRBV12-3 or TRBV12-4 and TRBJ2-1; D is possibly TRBD1 (6 bases). The germline V and J ends were trimmed by 9 bases and 0 bases, with 9 bases remaining between them. This CDR3 is 13 amino acids long. The CDR3 protein is CASGQSSYNEQFF. CDR3 nucleotide sequence: TGTGCCAGTGGACAGAGCTCCTACAATGAGCAGTTCTTC.